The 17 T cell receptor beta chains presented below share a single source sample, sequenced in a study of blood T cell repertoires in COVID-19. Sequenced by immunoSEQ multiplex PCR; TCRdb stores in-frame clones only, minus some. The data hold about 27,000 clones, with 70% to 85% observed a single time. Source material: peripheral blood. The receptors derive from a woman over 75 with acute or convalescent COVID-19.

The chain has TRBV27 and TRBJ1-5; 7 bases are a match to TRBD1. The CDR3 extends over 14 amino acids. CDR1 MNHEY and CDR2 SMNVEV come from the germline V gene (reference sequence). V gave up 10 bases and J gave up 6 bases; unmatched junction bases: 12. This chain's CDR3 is CATSPTGEFQPQHF. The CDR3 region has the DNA TGTGCCACCTCTCCCACAGGGGAATTTCAGCCCCAGCATTTT.

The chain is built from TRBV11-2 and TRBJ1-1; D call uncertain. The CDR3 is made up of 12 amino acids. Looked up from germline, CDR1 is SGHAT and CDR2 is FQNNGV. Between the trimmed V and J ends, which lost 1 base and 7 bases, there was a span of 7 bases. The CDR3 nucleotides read TGTGCCAGCAGCTTAGGTAGTGATGAAGCTTTCTTT. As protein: CASSLGSDEAFF. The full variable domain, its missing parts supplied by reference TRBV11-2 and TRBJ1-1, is EAGVAQSPRYKIIEKRQSVAFWCNPISGHATLYWYQQILGQGPKLLIQFQNNGVVDDSQLPKDRFSAERLKGVDSTLKIQPAKLEDSAVYLCASSLGSDEAFFGQGTRLTVV.

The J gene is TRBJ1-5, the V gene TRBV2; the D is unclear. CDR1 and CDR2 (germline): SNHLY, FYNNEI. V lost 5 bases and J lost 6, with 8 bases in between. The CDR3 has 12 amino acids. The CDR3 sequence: CASSPRFQPQHF. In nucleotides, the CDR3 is TGTGCCAGCAGTCCTAGATTTCAGCCCCAGCATTTT.

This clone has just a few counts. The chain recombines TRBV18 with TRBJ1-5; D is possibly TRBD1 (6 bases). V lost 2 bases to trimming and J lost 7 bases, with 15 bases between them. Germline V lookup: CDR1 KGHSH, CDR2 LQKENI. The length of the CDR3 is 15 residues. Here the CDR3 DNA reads TGTGCCAGCTCACCAACGGACAGCTCGAGGCAGCCCCAGCATTTT. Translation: CASSPTDSSRQPQHF.

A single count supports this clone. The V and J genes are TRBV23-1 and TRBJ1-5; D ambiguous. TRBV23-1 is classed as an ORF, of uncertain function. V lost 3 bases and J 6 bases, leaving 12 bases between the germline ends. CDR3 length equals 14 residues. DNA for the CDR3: TGCGCCAGCAGTCAGCCGGGGAGGACTCAGCCCCAGCATTTT. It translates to CASSQPGRTQPQHF.

CDR3 coding DNA: TGTGCCAGCAGCTCTATAGCGGGAAGCACAGATACGCAGTATTTT. This encodes CASSSIAGSTDTQYF. V and J are TRBV7-2 and TRBJ2-3, with 8 bases lining up with TRBD2. The germline V gene encodes CDR1 SGHTA and CDR2 FQGNSA. The CDR3 extends over 15 amino acids. After removal of 4 bases from V and 0 bases from J, the junction contained 3 bases not matched to a gene.

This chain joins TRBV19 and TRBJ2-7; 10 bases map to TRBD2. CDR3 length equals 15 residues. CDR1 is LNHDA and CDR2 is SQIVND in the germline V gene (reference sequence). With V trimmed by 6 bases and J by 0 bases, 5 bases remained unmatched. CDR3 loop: CASRPGLASSYEQYF. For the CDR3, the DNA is TGTGCCAGTAGACCGGGACTAGCGAGCTCCTACGAGCAGTACTTC.

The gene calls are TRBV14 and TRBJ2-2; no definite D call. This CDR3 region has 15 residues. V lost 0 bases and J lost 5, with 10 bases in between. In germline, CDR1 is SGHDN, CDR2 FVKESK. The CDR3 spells CASSQEAVWTGELFF. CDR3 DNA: TGTGCCAGCAGCCAAGAGGCCGTATGGACCGGGGAGCTGTTTTTT.

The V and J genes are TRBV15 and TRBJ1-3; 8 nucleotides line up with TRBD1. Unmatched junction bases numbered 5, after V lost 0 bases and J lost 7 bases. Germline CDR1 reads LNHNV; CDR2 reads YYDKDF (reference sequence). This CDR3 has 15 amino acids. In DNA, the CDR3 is TGTGCCACCAGCAGAGATAAGACAGGGGCCAACACCATATATTTT. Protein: CATSRDKTGANTIYF.

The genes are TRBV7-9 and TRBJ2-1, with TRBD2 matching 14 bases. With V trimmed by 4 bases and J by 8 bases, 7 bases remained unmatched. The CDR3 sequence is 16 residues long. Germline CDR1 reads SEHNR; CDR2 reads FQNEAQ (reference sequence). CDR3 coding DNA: TGTGCCAGCAGCTCCGGGACTAGCGGGAGTATGGATGAGCAGTTCTTC. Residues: CASSSGTSGSMDEQFF. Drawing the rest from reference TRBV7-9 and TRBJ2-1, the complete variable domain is DTGVSQNPRHKITKRGQNVTFRCDPISEHNRLYWYRQTLGQGPEFLTYFQNEAQLEKSRLLSDRFSAERPKGSFSTLEIQRTEQGDSAMYLCASSSGTSGSMDEQFFGPGTRLTVL.

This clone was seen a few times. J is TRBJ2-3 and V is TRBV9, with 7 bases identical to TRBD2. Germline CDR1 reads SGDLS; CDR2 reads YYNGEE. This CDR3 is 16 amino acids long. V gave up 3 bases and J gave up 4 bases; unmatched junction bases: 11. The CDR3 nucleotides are TGTGCCAGCAGCGGAATAGCGGGTTTAGGTTCAGATACGCAGTATTTT. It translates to CASSGIAGLGSDTQYF. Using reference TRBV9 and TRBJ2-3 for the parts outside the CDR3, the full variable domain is DSGVTQTPKHLITATGQRVTLRCSPRSGDLSVYWYQQSLDQGLQFLIQYYNGEERAKGNILERFSAQQFPDLHSELNLSSLELGDSALYFCASSGIAGLGSDTQYFGPGTRLTVL.

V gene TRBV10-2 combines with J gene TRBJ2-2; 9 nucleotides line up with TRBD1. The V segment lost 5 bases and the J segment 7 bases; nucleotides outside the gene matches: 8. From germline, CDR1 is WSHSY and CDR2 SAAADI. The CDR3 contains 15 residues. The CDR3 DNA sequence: TGCGCCAGCAGTACGTTCACAGGGGGCATCGGGGAGCTGTTTTTT. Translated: CASSTFTGGIGELFF.

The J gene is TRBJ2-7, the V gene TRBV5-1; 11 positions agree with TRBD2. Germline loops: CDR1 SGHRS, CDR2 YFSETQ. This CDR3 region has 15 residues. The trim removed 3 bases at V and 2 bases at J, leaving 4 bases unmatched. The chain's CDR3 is CASSWGLAEAYEQYF. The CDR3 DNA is TGCGCCAGCAGCTGGGGACTAGCGGAAGCCTACGAGCAGTACTTC.

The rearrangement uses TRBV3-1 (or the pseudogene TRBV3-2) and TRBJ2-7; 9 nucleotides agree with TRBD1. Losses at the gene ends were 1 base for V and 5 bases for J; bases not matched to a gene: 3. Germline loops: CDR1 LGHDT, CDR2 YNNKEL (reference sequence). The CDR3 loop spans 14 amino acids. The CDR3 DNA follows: TGTGCCAGCAGCCAAGTACAGGGGGCCCACGAGCAGTACTTC. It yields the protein CASSQVQGAHEQYF.

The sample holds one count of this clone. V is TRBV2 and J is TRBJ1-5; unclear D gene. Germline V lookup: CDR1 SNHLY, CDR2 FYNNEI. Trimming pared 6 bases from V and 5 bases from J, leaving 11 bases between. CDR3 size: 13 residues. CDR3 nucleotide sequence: TGTGCCAGCAGGCAGCGGAGGGATCAGCCCCAGCATTTT. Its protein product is CASRQRRDQPQHF.

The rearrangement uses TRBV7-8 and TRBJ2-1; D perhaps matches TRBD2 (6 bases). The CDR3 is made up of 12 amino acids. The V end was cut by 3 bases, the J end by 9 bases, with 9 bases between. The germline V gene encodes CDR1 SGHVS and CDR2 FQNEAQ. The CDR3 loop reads CASSFHGGEQFF. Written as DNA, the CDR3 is TGTGCCAGCAGCTTCCACGGGGGTGAGCAGTTCTTC. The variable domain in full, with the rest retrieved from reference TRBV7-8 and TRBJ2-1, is GAGVSQSPRYKVAKRGQDVALRCDPISGHVSLFWYQQALGQGPEFLTYFQNEAQLDKSGLPSDRFFAERPEGSVSTLKIQRTQQEDSAVYLCASSFHGGEQFFGPGTRLTVL.

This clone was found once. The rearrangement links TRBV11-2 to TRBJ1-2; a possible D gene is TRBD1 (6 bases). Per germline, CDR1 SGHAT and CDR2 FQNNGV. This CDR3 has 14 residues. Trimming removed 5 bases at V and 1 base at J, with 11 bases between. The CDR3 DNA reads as TGTGCCAGCAGCAGGGACACTCTTAACTATGGCTACACCTTC. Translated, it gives CASSRDTLNYGYTF.